This TCR beta chain derives from a study of blood T cells in healthy people across ages. This clonotype was counted a single time. Relative to the germline gene, one junction end is altered; a read error may explain this. Then a second PCR, running roughly 6 to 11 cycles, was carried out with a sample-barcoded 5' primer and a J-beta primer mix. MiXCR was run by TCRdb on the 5' RACE reads, yielding one entry per CDR3 protein. The sample lists approximately 810,000 distinct CDR3 sequences; around 26% were seen once. From germline, CDR1 is SGHRS and CDR2 YFSETQ. The CDR3 is 14 amino acids. V gene TRBV5-1 combines with J gene TRBJ1-1; D may be TRBD1 (6 bases). This clonotype originated in a woman of 80 years or more in good health. Specimen: blood. The CDR3 here is CASSPGTGNTEACF. The CDR3 coding sequence is TGCGCCAGCAGCCCGGGTACAGGGAACACTGAAGCTTGCTTT. Supplemented by reference TRBV5-1 and TRBJ1-1, the full variable domain reads KAGVTQTPRYLIKTRGQQVTLSCSPISGHRSVSWYQQTPGQGLQFLFEYFSETQRNKGNFPGRFSGRQFSNSRSEMNVSTLELGDSALYLCASSPGTGNTEACFGQGTRLTVV.